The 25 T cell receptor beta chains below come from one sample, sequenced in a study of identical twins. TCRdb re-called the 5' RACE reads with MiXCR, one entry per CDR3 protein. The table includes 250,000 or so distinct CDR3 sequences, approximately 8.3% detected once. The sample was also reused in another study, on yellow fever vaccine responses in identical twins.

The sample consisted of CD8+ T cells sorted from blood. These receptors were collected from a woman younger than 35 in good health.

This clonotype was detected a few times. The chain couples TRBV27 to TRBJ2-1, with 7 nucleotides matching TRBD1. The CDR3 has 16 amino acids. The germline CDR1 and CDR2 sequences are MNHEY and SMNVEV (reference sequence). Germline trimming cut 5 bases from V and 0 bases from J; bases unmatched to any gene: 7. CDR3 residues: CASSPQTGSSYNEQFF. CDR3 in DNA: TGTGCCAGCAGTCCTCAGACAGGGAGCTCCTACAATGAGCAGTTCTTC.

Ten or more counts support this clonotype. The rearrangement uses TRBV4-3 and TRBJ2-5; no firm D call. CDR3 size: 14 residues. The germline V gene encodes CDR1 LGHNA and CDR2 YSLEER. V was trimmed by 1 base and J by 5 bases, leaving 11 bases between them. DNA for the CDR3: TGCGCCAGCAGCCAAGTTTATAGGCAGGAGACCCAGTACTTC. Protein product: CASSQVYRQETQYF.

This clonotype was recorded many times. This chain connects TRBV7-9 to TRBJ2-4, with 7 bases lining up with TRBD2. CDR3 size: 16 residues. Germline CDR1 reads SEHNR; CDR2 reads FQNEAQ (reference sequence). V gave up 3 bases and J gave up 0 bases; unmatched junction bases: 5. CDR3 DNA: TGTGCCAGCAGCTTTCGGGGGGAACTAGCCAAAAACATTCAGTACTTC. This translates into CASSFRGELAKNIQYF. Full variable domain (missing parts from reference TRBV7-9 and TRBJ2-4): DTGVSQNPRHKITKRGQNVTFRCDPISEHNRLYWYRQTLGQGPEFLTYFQNEAQLEKSRLLSDRFSAERPKGSFSTLEIQRTEQGDSAMYLCASSFRGELAKNIQYFGAGTRLSVL.

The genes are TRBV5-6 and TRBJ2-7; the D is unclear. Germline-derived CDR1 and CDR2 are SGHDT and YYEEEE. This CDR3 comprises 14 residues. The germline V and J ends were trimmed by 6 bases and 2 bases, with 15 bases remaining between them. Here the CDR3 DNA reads TGTGCCAGCACCGTCGGACGGCCGGCCTACGAGCAGTACTTC. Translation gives CASTVGRPAYEQYF.

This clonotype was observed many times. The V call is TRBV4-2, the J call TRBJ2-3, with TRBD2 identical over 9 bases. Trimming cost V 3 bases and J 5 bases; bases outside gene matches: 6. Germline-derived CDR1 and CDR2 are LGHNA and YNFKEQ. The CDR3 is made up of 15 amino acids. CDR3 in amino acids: CASSQPAGGEDTQYF. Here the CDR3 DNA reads TGTGCCAGCAGCCAGCCAGCGGGGGGCGAAGATACGCAGTATTTT.

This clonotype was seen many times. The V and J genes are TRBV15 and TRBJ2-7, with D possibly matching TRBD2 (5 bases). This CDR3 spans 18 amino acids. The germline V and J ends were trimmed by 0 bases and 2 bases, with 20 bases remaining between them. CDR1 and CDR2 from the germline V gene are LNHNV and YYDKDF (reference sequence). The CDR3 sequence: CATSRDHYSEPRPYEQYF. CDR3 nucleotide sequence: TGTGCCACCAGCAGAGATCATTATAGCGAGCCCCGGCCCTACGAGCAGTACTTC. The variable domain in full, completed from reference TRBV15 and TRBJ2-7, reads DAMVIQNPRYQVTQFGKPVTLSCSQTLNHNVMYWYQQKSSQAPKLLFHYYDKDFNNEADTPDNFQSRRPNTSFCFLDIRSPGLGDTAMYLCATSRDHYSEPRPYEQYFGPGTRLTVT.

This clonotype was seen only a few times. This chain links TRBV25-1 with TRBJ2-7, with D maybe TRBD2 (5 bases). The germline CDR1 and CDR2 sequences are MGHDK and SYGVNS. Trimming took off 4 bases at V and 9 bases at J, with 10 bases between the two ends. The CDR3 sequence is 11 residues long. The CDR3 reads CASSASGGQYF. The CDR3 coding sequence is TGTGCCAGCAGTGCCAGTGGAGGGCAGTACTTC.

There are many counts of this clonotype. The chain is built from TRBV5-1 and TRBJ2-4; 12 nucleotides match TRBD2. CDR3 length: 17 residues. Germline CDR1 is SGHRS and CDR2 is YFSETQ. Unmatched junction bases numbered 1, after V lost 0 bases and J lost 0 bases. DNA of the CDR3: TGCGCCAGCAGCTTGGAGGGACTAGCGGGAGCCAAAAACATTCAGTACTTC. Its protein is CASSLEGLAGAKNIQYF.

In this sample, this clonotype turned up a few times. CDR3 nucleotide sequence: TGCAGCGTCCGCGGGACAGGCCGGGATGGCTACACCTTC. It is translated as CSVRGTGRDGYTF. This sequence joins TRBV29-1 and TRBJ1-2, with 8 bases aligning to TRBD1. Germline V gene sequence: CDR1 SQVTM, CDR2 ANQGSEA. J gave up 6 bases and V 6 bases, and 9 bases lay outside the gene matches. CDR3 length equals 13 residues.

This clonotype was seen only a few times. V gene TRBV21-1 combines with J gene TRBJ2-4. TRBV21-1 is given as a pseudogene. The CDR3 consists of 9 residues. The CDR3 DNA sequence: TGTGCCAGCAACCAAATTCAGTACTTC. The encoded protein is CASNQIQYF.

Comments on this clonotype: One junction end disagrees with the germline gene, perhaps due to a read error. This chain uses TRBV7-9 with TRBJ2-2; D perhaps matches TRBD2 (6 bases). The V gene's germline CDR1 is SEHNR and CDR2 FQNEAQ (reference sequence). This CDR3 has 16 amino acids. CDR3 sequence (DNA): TGTGCCAGCAGCGACACCCAGATAGGCGGGAACGGGGAGCTGTATTTT. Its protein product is CASSDTQIGGNGELYF.

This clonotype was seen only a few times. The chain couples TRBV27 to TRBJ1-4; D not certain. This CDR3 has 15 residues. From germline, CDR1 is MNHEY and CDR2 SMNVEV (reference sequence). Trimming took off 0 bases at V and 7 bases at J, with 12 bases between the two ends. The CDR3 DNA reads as TGTGCCAGCAGTTTATCGGTCTATTTGGGTGAAAAACTGTTTTTT. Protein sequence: CASSLSVYLGEKLFF.

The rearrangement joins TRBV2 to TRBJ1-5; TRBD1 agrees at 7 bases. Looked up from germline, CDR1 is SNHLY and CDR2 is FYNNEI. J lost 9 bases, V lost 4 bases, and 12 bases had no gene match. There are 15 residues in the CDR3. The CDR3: CASSGQGPNHPPQHF. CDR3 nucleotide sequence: TGTGCCAGCAGTGGACAGGGCCCCAATCATCCGCCCCAGCATTTT.

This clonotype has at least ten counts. CDR3 in amino acids: CATSPDRYSNQPQHF. As DNA, the CDR3 is TGTGCCACCAGCCCCGACAGATATAGCAATCAGCCCCAGCATTTT. This sequence joins TRBV15 and TRBJ1-5; the D gene is possibly TRBD1 (5 bases). This CDR3 contains 15 residues. The ends were cut back, 5 bases at V and 0 bases at J, with 11 bases in the middle. Germline CDR1 reads LNHNV; CDR2 reads YYDKDF (reference sequence).

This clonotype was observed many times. The CDR3 bases are TGCGCCAGCAGCCAAGACACCTGGGTAGGGAATGAGCAGTTCTTC. Protein sequence: CASSQDTWVGNEQFF. J is TRBJ2-1 and V is TRBV4-3; D not resolved. Germline lookup yields CDR1 LGHNA and CDR2 YSLEER. The CDR3 totals 15 residues. Trimming took 0 bases from V and 7 from J, leaving 13 bases between them.

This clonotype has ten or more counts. CDR3: CASSELGGKSSYEQYF. The CDR3 nucleotides read TGTGCCAGCAGTGAATTGGGAGGCAAGAGCTCCTACGAGCAGTACTTC. V gene TRBV25-1 combines with J gene TRBJ2-7; a weak D match, TRBD2 (6 bases). Germline V gives CDR1 MGHDK, CDR2 SYGVNS. The CDR3 runs to 16 residues. V lost 1 base, J lost 0 bases, and 13 bases lay in between.

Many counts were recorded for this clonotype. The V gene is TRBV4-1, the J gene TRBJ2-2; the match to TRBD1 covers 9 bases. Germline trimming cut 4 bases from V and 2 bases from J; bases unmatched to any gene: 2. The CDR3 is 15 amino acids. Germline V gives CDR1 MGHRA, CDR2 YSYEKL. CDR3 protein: CASSRTGDNTGELFF. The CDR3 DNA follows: TGCGCCAGCAGCCGGACAGGGGATAACACCGGGGAGCTGTTTTTT.

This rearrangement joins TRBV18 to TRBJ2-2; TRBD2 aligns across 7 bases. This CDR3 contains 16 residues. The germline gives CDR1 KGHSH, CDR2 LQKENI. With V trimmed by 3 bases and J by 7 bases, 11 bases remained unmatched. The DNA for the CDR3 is TGTGCCAGCTCACCTGGGACTACCAATCCCGGCGGGGAGCTGTTTTTT. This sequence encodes CASSPGTTNPGGELFF.

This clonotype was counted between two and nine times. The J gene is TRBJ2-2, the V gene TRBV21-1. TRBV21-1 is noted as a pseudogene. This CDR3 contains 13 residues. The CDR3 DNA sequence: TGTGCCAGCAGCAGAGGAACCACCGGGGAGCTGTTTTTT. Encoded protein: CASSRGTTGELFF.

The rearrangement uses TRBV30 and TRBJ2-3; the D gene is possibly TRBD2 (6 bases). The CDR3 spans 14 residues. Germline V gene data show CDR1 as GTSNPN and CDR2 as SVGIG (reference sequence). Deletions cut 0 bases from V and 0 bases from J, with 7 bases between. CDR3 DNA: TGTGCCTGGAGTGTCCTAGCGAGCACAGATACGCAGTATTTT. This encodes CAWSVLASTDTQYF.

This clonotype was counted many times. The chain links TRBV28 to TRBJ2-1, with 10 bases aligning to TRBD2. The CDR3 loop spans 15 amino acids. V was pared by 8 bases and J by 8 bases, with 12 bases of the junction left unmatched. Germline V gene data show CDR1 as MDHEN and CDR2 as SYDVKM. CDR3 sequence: CASLALLAGSHEQFF. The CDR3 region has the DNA TGTGCCAGCCTAGCATTACTAGCGGGATCTCATGAGCAGTTCTTC.

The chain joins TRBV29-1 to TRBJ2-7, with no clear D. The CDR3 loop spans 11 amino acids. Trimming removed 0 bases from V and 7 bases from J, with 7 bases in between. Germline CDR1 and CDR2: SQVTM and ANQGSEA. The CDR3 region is CSVEEMGEQYF. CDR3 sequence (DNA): TGCAGCGTTGAAGAAATGGGGGAGCAGTACTTC.

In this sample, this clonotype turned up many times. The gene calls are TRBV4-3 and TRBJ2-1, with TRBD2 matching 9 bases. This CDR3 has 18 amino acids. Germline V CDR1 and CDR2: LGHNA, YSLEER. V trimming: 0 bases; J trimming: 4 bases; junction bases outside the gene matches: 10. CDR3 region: CASSQDRAASGIYNEQFF. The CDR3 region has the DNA TGCGCCAGCAGCCAAGACAGGGCGGCTAGCGGGATTTACAATGAGCAGTTCTTC.

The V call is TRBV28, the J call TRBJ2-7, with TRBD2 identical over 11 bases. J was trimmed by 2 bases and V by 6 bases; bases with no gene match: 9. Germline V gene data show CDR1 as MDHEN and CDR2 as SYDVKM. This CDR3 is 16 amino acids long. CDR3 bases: TGTGCCAGCAGCACATCTAGCGGGGGGTTCACCTACGAGCAGTACTTC. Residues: CASSTSSGGFTYEQYF.

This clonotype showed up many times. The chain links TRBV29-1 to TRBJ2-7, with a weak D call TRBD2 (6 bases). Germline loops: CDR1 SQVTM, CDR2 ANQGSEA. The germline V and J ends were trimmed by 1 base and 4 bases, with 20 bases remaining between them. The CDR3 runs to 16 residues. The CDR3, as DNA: TGCAGCGTTGAAGTTCTCCGGGAGACTAGTCCATACGAGCAGTACTTC. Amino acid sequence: CSVEVLRETSPYEQYF.